The sequence of this T cell receptor (beta chain) was determined in a study of blood T cells in healthy people across ages. Study conclusions and caveats: Greater diversity and more naive CD4+ cells were seen in long-lived donors than in aged donors.

This CDR3 has 12 amino acids. Together with a sample-barcoded 5' primer, a J-beta primer mix was included in a second PCR lasting about 7 to 12 cycles. Each CDR3 protein is one row after TCRdb ran MiXCR on the 5' RACE reads. The sample holds about 650,000 distinct CDR3 sequences, roughly 30% seen once. This clonotype was counted at least ten times. Its antigen is not known. The junction shows a germline mismatch at one end, possibly a read error. The specimen sequenced was blood. This chain links TRBV12-3 or TRBV12-4 with TRBJ1-2; no definite D call. The sequence was collected from a woman of 80 years or more in good health. CDR3 amino acids: CASSLAGYGYTF. For the CDR3, the DNA is TGTGCCAGCAGCTTAGCTGGCTATGGCTACACCTTC.